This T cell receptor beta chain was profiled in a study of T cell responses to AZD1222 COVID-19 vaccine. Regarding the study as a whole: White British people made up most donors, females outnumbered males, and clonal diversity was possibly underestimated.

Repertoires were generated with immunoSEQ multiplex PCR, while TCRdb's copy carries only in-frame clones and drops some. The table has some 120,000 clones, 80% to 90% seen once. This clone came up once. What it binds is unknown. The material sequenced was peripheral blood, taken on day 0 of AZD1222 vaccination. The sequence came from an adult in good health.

CDR3 sequence (DNA): TGTGCCAGCAGCGTATTGGAGGGGGCGGAAGCTTTCTTT. Encoded protein: CASSVLEGAEAFF. The rearrangement links TRBV9 to TRBJ1-1; 7 nucleotides line up with TRBD1. The CDR3 loop spans 13 amino acids. Per the germline V gene, CDR1 is SGDLS and CDR2 is YYNGEE. V trimming: 1 base; J trimming: 8 bases; junction bases outside the gene matches: 5.